This TCR beta chain was obtained from a study of response to subunit inactivated influenza vaccine. TCRdb processed the RT-PCR reads anew with MiXCR; each CDR3 protein has one entry. Among over 150,000 distinct CDR3 sequences, roughly a tenth were seen once, and the ten largest hold around 35%. The CDR3 consists of 14 residues. CDR1 and CDR2 (germline): SGHAT, FQNNGV. V lost 1 base and J lost 2, with 9 bases in between. The sample holds a few counts of this clonotype. V gene TRBV11-2 combines with J gene TRBJ2-7, with D possibly TRBD1 on 5 matching bases. Specimen: CD8+ T cells sorted from PBMCs, collected around 25 months after vaccination. The receptor comes from a man aged 50 to 69 who received an inactivated influenza vaccine. CDR3 in amino acids: CASSLAVGAYEQYF. CDR3 nucleotide sequence: TGTGCCAGCAGCTTAGCAGTAGGGGCCTACGAGCAGTACTTC.